The sequence of this T cell receptor (beta chain) was determined in a study of control samples from healthy donors and cancer patients (dated by TCRdb to 2018 to 2021). Libraries were constructed by the immunoSEQ multiplex PCR assay. This is the immuneACCESS table as TCRdb keeps it, with only in-frame sequences that have V and J called. A part of the clones is gone; compared with another copy, unresolved V genes explain less than half, and the rest is unexplained. The sample table holds some 150,000 clones, of which around 96% were seen once. The biggest ten clones account for about 0.94% of the sample. Sequences GTSNPN (CDR1) and SVGIG (CDR2) are obtained from the germline V gene (reference sequence). The junction shows trimming of 7 bases on V and 1 base on J, plus 17 bases between the germline ends. Its CDR3 holds 15 amino acids, cysteine through phenylalanine. Of all the DNA, just the CDR3 is kept, 45 bases in frame from base 1.

Regarding this clone: Its specific antigen is unknown. No per-base quality is available; no much larger clone lies one base away.

The chain is encoded by TRBV30 joined to TRBJ1-5; 6 matching bases give a weak D call of TRBD1. Sequenced: blood. The receptor's source is a woman in her twenties or thirties in good health. The nucleotide sequence is TGTGCCTTCGATAAAACAGGGAACAGCAATCAGCCCCAGCATTTT. Translated, this gives CAFDKTGNSNQPQHF.